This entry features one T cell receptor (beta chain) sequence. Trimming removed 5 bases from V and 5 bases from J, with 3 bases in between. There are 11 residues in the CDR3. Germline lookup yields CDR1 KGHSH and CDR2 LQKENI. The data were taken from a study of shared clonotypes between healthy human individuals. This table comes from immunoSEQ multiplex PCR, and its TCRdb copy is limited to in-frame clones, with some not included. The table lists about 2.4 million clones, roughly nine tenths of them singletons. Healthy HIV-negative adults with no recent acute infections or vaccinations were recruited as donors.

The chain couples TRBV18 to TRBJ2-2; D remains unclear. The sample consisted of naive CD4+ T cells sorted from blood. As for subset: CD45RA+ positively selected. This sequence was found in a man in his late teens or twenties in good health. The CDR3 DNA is TGTGCCAGCTCAATAACCGGGGAGCTGTTTTTT. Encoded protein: CASSITGELFF.